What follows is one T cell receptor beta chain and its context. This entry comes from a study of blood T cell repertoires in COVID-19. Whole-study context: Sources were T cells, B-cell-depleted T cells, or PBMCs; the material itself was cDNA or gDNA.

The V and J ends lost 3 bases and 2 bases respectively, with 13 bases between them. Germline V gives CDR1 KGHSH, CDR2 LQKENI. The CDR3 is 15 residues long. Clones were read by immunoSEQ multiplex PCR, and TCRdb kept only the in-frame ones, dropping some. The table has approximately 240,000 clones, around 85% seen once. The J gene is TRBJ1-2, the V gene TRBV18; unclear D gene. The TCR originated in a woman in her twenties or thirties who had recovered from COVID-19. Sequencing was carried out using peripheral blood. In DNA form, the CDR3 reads TGTGCCAGCTCACCCCTGGCGGCCCCGAACTATGGCTACACCTTC. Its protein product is CASSPLAAPNYGYTF.